This T cell receptor beta chain emerged from a study of HIV-infected children after antiretroviral therapy interruption. Study-wide context: Children's median ages were roughly 9.7 years and 8 years by group.

Unique molecular identifiers were included in an RNA-based 3' RACE TCR library. MiXCR, run by TCRdb on the 3' RACE reads, gives a single entry per CDR3 protein. This table has about 89,000 distinct CDR3 sequences, around 6.9% appearing once. Treatment meaning: PENTA 11 planned treatment interruption arm or continuous ART arm. This clonotype was found many times. Germline V lookup: CDR1 SGHTA, CDR2 FQGNSA. The length of the CDR3 is 15 residues. After removal of 5 bases from V and 6 bases from J, the junction contained 9 bases not matched to a gene. This specimen consisted of CD45RA+ CD4+ T cells from PBMCs, pooled from several time points, obtained from a donor given antiretroviral therapy, either interrupted or continuous. Subset defined: naive CD4+ CD45RA+ CD45RO- T cells. V and J are TRBV7-2 and TRBJ2-1, with TRBD1 identical over 8 bases. The TCR sequence derives from a pool of human donors with HIV. In nucleotides, the CDR3 is TGTGCCAGCAGCACGCCGGGACAGGCGTCCAATGAGCAGTTCTTC. As protein: CASSTPGQASNEQFF.